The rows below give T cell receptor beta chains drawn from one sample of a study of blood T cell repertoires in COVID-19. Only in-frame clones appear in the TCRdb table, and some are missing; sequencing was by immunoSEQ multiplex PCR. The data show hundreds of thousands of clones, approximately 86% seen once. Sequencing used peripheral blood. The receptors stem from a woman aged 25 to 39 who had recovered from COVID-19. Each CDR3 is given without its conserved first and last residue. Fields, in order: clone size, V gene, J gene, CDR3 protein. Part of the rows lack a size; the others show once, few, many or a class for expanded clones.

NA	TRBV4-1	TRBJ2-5	ASSQDRLAGWETQY
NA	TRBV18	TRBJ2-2	ASSPLDRVLTGELF
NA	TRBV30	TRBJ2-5	AWSPPTGLRETQY
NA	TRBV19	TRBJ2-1	ASSRDLYNEQF
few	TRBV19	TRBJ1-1	ASSISSQKNTEAF
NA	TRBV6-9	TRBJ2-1	ARQRTNDRGNEQF
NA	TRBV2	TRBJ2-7	ASRRDRGAYEQY
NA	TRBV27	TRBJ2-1	ASSLLGQGYEQF
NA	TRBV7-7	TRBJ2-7	ASSLGTGASYEQY
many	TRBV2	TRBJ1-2	ASSAGSPPSGYT
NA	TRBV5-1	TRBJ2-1	ASSSGTSGANEQF
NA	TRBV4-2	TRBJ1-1	ASSLSGTEAF
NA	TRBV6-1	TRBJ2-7	ASSEDRAYEQY
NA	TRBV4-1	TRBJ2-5	ASSHTQQGVGETQY
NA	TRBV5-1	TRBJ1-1	ASSSAQGANTEAF
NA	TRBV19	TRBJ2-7	ASSISQSYEQY
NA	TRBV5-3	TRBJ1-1	ARSLEGVGNTEAF
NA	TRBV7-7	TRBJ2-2	ASSSARGRTNTGELF
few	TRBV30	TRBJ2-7	AWSDRGYEQY
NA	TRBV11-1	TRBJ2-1	ASSLAPGQGYNEQF
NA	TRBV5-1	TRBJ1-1	ASSAQGAGSEAF
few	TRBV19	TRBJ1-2	ASSLGQGGIYGYT
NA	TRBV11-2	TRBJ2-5	ASSLGGQGRETQY
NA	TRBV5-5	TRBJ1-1	ASSTQGDTEAF
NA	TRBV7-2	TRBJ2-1	ASSPRTGPGNEQF
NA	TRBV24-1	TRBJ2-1	ATSDLWSNEQF
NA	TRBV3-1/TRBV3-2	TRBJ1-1	ASSPTLDRGLGEAF
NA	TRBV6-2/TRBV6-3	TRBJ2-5	ASSYALAGGPRETQY
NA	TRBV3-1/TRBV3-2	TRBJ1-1	ASSRRGGVGTEAF
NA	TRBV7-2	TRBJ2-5	ASSLNTGPETQY
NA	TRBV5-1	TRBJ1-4	ASRGQGQGPEKLF
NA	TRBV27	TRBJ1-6	ASSLSKEAPPLH
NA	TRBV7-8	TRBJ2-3	ASSSTSGGLTDTQY
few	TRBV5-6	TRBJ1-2	ASSQARHPNYGYT
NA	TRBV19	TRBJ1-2	ASSTRQGANYGYT
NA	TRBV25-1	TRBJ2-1	ASSEPGTSGMDEQF
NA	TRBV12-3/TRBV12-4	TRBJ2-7	ASSMIDSYEQY
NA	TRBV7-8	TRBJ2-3	ASSLVGPSFPDTQY
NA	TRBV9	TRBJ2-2	ASSGPTGGELF
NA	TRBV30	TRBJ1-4	AWSRVSPAGTNEKLF
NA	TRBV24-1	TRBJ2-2	ATSESGRGPATGELF
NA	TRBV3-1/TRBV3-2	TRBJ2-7	ASSYSSYEQY
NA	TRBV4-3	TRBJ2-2	ASSQDGLAGGPTGELF
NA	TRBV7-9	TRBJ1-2	ASSLGDSWGYT
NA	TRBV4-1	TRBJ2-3	ASSQDGTETDTQY
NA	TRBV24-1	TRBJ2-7	ATGDGYEQY
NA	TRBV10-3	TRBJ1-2	AISDTNYGYT
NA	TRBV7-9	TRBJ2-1	ASSLWGTGAGNEQF